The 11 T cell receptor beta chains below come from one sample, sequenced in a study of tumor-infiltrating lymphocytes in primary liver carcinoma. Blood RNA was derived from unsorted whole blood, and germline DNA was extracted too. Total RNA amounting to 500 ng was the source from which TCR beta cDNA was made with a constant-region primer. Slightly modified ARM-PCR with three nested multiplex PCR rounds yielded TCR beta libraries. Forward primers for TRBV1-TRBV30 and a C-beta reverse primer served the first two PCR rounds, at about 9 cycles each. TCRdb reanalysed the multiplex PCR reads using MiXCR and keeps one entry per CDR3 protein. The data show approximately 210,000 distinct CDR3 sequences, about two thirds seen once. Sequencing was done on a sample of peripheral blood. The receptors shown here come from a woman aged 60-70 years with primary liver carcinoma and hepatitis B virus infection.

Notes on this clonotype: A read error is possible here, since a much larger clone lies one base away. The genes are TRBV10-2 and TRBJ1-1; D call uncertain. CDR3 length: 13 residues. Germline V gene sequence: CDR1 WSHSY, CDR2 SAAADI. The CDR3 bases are TGCGCCAGCAGCGACGGATCCTTAACTGAAGCTTACTTT. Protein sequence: CASSDGSLTEAYF.

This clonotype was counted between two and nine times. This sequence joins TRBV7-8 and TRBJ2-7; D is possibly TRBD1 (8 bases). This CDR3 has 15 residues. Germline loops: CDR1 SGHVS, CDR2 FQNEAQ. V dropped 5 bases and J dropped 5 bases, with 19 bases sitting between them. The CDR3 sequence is CASSPGQGLLHEQYF. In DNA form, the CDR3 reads TGTGCCAGCAGCCCCGGACAGGGACTATTACACGAGCAGTACTTC.

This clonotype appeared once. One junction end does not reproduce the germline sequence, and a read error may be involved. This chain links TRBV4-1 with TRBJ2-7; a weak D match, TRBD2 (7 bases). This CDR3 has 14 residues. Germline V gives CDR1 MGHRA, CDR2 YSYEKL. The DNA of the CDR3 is TGCGCCAGGAGCCTGGGGGAGGGGGGGTACGAGCAGTACTTC. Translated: CARSLGEGGYEQYF.

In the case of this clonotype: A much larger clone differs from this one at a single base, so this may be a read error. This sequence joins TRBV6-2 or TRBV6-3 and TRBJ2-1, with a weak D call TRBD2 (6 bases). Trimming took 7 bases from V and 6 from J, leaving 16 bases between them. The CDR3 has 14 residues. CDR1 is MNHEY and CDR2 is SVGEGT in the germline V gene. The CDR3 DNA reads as TGTGCCAGCATAAAACAGGTCGGGGGCAATGAGCAGTTCTTC. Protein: CASIKQVGGNEQFF.

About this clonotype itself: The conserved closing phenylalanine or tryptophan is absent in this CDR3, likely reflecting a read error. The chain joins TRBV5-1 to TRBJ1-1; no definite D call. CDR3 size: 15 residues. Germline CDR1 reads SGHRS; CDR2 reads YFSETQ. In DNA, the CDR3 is TGCGCCAGCAGCTTCGCATCCACGGGGAACACTGATGCTTTCTCT. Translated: CASSFASTGNTDAFS.

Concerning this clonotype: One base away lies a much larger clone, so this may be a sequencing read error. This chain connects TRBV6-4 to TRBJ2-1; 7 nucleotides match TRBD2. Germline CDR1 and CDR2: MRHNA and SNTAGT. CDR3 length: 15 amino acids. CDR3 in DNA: TGTGCCAACAGTGACACCAGCGGGAACTACAATGAGCAGTTCTTC. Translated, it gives CANSDTSGNYNEQFF.

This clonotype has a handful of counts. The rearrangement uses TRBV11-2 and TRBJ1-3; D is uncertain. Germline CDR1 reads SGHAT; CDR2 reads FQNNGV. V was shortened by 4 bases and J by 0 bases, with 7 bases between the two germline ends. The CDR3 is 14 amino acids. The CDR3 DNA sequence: TGTGCCAGCAGCTCTATTATCTCTGGAAACACCATATATTTT. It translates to CASSSIISGNTIYF.

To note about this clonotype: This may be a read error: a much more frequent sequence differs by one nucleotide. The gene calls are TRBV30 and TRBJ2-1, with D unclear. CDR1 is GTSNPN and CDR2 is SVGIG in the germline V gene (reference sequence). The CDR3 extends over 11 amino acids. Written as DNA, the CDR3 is TGTGCCTGGACCTCTTATGATGAGCAGTCCTTC. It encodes CAWTSYDEQSF.

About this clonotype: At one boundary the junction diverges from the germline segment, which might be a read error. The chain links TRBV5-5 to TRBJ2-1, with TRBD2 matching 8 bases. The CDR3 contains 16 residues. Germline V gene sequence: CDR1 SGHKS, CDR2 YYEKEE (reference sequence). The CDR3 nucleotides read TGTGTCAGCAGCTTGGAGCGGGAGTACTCCTACAATGAGCAGTTCTTC. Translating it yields CVSSLEREYSYNEQFF.

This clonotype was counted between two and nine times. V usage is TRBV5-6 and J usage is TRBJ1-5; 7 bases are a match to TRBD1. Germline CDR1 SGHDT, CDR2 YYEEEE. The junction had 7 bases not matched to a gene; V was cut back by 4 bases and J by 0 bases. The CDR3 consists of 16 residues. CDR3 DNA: TGTGCCAGCAGCGCCGGGACAGCATATAGCAATCAGCCCCAGCATTTT. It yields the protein CASSAGTAYSNQPQHF.

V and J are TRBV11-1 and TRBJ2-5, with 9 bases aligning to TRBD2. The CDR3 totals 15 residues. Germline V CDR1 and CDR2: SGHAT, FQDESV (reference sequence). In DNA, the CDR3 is TGTGCTGGCAGCTCCCGACTAGCGGACCAAGAGACCCAGTACTTC. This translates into CAGSSRLADQETQYF.